The 25 T cell receptor beta chains presented below share a single source sample, sequenced in a study of graft-versus-host responses after intestinal transplantation. Sequenced by immunoSEQ multiplex PCR; TCRdb stores in-frame clones only, minus some. The sample holds around 8,000 clones, more than 30% seen once. The sequenced sample was alloreactive CD4+ T cells from a mixed lymphocyte reaction culture, obtained before intestinal transplant. Subset reported: CFSE-low proliferating T cells sorted from roughly 6-day pre-transplant mixed lymphocyte reaction (GvH or HvG direction). These receptors were collected from a human patient who received an intestinal transplant.

The table lists this clone with a few counts. V and J are TRBV6-1 and TRBJ2-2; weak D call: TRBD2 (5 bases). Trimming removed 0 bases from V and 4 bases from J, with 12 bases in between. The CDR3 runs 16 residues. Germline CDR1 and CDR2: MNHNS and SASEGT. For the CDR3, the DNA is TGTGCCAGCAGTGAAGCCTGGACTTGGGGCACCGGGGAGCTGTTTTTT. It is translated as CASSEAWTWGTGELFF.

The chain employs TRBV6-5 and TRBJ2-3; tentatively, D is TRBD2 (6 bases). The V gene's germline CDR1 is MNHEY and CDR2 SVGAGI. CDR3 length equals 15 residues. The V and J ends lost 6 bases and 1 base respectively, with 14 bases between them. The CDR3 loop is CASSLSPGGTDTQYF. The CDR3 DNA sequence: TGTGCCAGCAGCCTTTCCCCGGGGGGCACAGATACGCAGTATTTT.

This clone was detected a few times. The chain combines TRBV5-4 with TRBJ1-2; D gene uncertain. Looked up from germline, CDR1 is SGHNT and CDR2 is YYREEE (reference sequence). CDR3 length equals 18 residues. V lost 4 bases and J 4 bases, leaving 26 bases between the germline ends. CDR3 coding DNA: TGTGCCAGCAGCCCCGAAATATGGGCGATTGAAAGCAGCTATGGCTACACCTTC. As protein: CASSPEIWAIESSYGYTF.

CDR3 region: CSVDAGPGYTF. DNA for the CDR3: TGCAGCGTTGACGCGGGTCCCGGCTACACCTTC. The V and J genes are TRBV29-1 and TRBJ1-2; D uncertain. Trimming left V 3 bases short and J 8 bases short, with 10 bases between. The CDR3 contains 11 residues. The germline V gene has CDR1 SQVTM and CDR2 ANQGSEA.

Concerning this clone itself: The same CDR3 can be traced to other DNA sequences in this sample. The chain employs TRBV5-4 and TRBJ2-2; TRBD1 is a possible D gene (5 bases). CDR3 length: 15 residues. The germline CDR1 and CDR2 sequences are SGHNT and YYREEE (reference sequence). V was cut by 7 bases and J by 2 bases, with 15 bases left in between. The CDR3 is CASGVGATNTGELFF. The CDR3, as DNA: TGTGCCAGCGGGGTAGGGGCAACCAACACCGGGGAGCTGTTTTTT.

V gene TRBV7-9 combines with J gene TRBJ2-1; 9 bases are shared with TRBD1. The V gene end was trimmed by 5 bases and the J gene end by 8 bases; junction bases not matched to a gene: 7. CDR1 and CDR2 from the germline V gene are SEHNR and FQNEAQ (reference sequence). The CDR3 has 14 amino acids. The CDR3: CASSPGQGQDEQFF. CDR3 DNA sequence: TGTGCCAGCAGCCCCGGACAGGGGCAGGATGAGCAGTTCTTC.

The rearrangement uses TRBV28 and TRBJ1-1, with TRBD1 as a possible D gene (6 bases). Germline lookup yields CDR1 MDHEN and CDR2 SYDVKM. V lost 2 bases, J lost 4 bases, and 17 bases lay in between. The CDR3 contains 16 residues. The CDR3 DNA sequence: TGTGCCAGCAGTTTAGGGGATAGCAGGGGTATCACTGAAGCTTTCTTT. Protein sequence: CASSLGDSRGITEAFF.

This clone was seen a handful of times. The rearrangement joins TRBV6-1 to TRBJ1-2, with 8 bases that match TRBD1. The CDR3 contains 14 residues. V trimming: 0 bases; J trimming: 7 bases; junction bases outside the gene matches: 4. From germline, CDR1 is MNHNS and CDR2 SASEGT. CDR3 amino acids: CASSEADRVGGYTF. The CDR3 DNA reads TGTGCCAGCAGTGAAGCGGACAGGGTGGGTGGCTACACCTTC.

The sample holds a few counts of this clone. This chain links TRBV5-8 with TRBJ1-5; no definite D call. CDR1 is SGHTS and CDR2 is YDEGEE in the germline V gene. The CDR3 loop spans 15 amino acids. V was cut by 0 bases and J by 9 bases, with 16 bases left in between. The CDR3 loop reads CASSLERHFLGPQHF. CDR3 DNA: TGTGCCAGCAGCTTGGAACGACATTTCCTGGGGCCCCAGCATTTT.

The chain employs TRBV6-6 and TRBJ1-1; D possibly corresponds to TRBD1 (5 bases). Per germline, CDR1 MNHNY and CDR2 SVGAGI (reference sequence). The CDR3 length is 11 residues. Trimming stripped 6 bases from V and 8 bases from J, with 10 bases between. As DNA, the CDR3 is TGTGCCAGCAGCCGTGGGGCAGAAGCTTTCTTT. Translated, it gives CASSRGAEAFF.

This chain connects TRBV6-5 to TRBJ2-5, with 10 bases matching TRBD2. With 5 bases clipped from V and 4 bases from J, the junction kept 1 base outside the gene matches. Germline loops: CDR1 MNHEY, CDR2 SVGAGI. This CDR3 has 13 residues. CDR3 coding DNA: TGTGCCAGCAGTGCTAGCGGGAGAGAGACCCAGTACTTC. It translates to CASSASGRETQYF.

This clone occurred once. J is TRBJ2-2 and V is TRBV5-1; the D is unclear. The CDR3 runs to 14 residues. Germline V CDR1 and CDR2: SGHRS, YFSETQ. The germline V and J ends were trimmed by 0 bases and 3 bases, with 6 bases remaining between them. CDR3 in DNA: TGCGCCAGCAGCTTGGAAAGAGACACCGGGGAGCTGTTTTTT. Translated: CASSLERDTGELFF.

This clone was found a few times. The chain is built from TRBV18 and TRBJ2-1, with 10 positions matching TRBD2. V lost 3 bases to trimming and J lost 4 bases; unmatched junction nucleotides: 3. The germline gives CDR1 KGHSH, CDR2 LQKENI. This CDR3 spans 15 amino acids. DNA for the CDR3: TGTGCCAGCTCACCTCGGACTAGCGGTTACAATGAGCAGTTCTTC. It codes for CASSPRTSGYNEQFF.

The CDR3 DNA sequence: TGTGCCAGCAGTTACTCAGGCAGGGGAGGAAACACCATATATTTT. As protein: CASSYSGRGGNTIYF. The chain joins TRBV6-6 to TRBJ1-3; possible D gene TRBD1, 6 bases. Trimming stripped 0 bases from V and 4 bases from J, with 10 bases between. Germline values: CDR1 MNHNY, CDR2 SVGAGI (reference sequence). CDR3 length: 15 amino acids.

V usage is TRBV28 and J usage is TRBJ2-7; 12 bases align to TRBD2. Germline V CDR1 and CDR2: MDHEN, SYDVKM. The junction had 6 bases not matched to a gene; V was cut back by 4 bases and J by 2 bases. This CDR3 spans 16 amino acids. CDR3 amino acids: CASSWGTSGLAYEQYF. In DNA, the CDR3 is TGTGCCAGCAGTTGGGGGACTAGCGGGCTTGCCTACGAGCAGTACTTC.

CDR3 protein: CASGGQGAGANVLTF. The CDR3 nucleotides read TGTGCCAGCGGCGGACAGGGGGCCGGGGCCAACGTCCTGACTTTC. The rearrangement links TRBV6-9 to TRBJ2-6, with TRBD1 identical over 11 bases. Trimming removed 8 bases from V and 4 bases from J; junction bases left unmatched: 4. The CDR3 is 15 residues long. Germline V lookup: CDR1 MNHGY, CDR2 SVAAGI.

This clone was recorded a few times. The gene calls are TRBV7-8 and TRBJ2-7; 9 bases align to TRBD1. The CDR3 has 14 amino acids. CDR1 and CDR2 from the germline V gene are SGHVS and FQNEAQ. The trim removed 3 bases at V and 3 bases at J, leaving 3 bases unmatched. In DNA, the CDR3 is TGTGCCAGCAGCTTGAGACAGGGGGACTACGAGCAGTACTTC. Its translation: CASSLRQGDYEQYF.

There are a few counts of this clone. The chain links TRBV6-4 to TRBJ1-1; D remains ambiguous. The CDR3 is 15 residues long. Germline assignment: CDR1 MRHNA and CDR2 SNTAGT. V was shortened by 6 bases and J by 4 bases, with 18 bases between the two germline ends. In nucleotides, the CDR3 is TGTGCCAGCAGACAAGGAGGAGGGTGGGGCACTGAAGCTTTCTTT. This gives the protein CASRQGGGWGTEAFF.

The rearrangement joins TRBV27 to TRBJ2-7; perhaps TRBD1 as D (5 bases). Trimming took 5 bases from V and 5 from J, leaving 10 bases between them. CDR1 MNHEY and CDR2 SMNVEV come from the germline V gene (reference sequence). There are 12 residues in the CDR3. This CDR3 reads CASSLQGHEQYF. The CDR3 DNA reads TGTGCCAGCAGTCTCCAGGGCCACGAGCAGTACTTC.

The rearrangement joins TRBV5-1 to TRBJ1-1, with D maybe TRBD1 (6 bases). CDR1 is SGHRS and CDR2 is YFSETQ in the germline V gene. V shed 5 bases and J shed 1 base, with 21 bases lying between them. CDR3 length equals 17 residues. Written as DNA, the CDR3 is TGCGCCAGCAGACTGGGGGGGCTGACCGCGCAGAACACTGAAGCTTTCTTT. It encodes CASRLGGLTAQNTEAFF. Variable domain in full (rest from reference TRBV5-1 and TRBJ1-1): KAGVTQTPRYLIKTRGQQVTLSCSPISGHRSVSWYQQTPGQGLQFLFEYFSETQRNKGNFPGRFSGRQFSNSRSEMNVSTLELGDSALYLCASRLGGLTAQNTEAFFGQGTRLTVV.

This clone was seen once. The chain carries TRBV11-3 and TRBJ2-3; weak D call: TRBD2 (5 bases). The CDR3 covers 18 residues. V was pared by 5 bases and J by 1 base, with 22 bases between. From germline, CDR1 is SGHNT and CDR2 YENEEA. The CDR3 spells CASSPPPGFRLRTDTQYF. The CDR3 nucleotides are TGTGCCAGCAGCCCTCCTCCGGGATTCCGACTCCGCACAGATACGCAGTATTTT. Looking up the rest from reference TRBV11-3 and TRBJ2-3 gives the full variable domain: EAGVVQSPRYKIIEKKQPVAFWCNPISGHNTLYWYLQNLGQGPELLIRYENEEAVDDSQLPKDRFSAERLKGVDSTLKIQPAELGDSAVYLCASSPPPGFRLRTDTQYFGPGTRLTVL.

By its share, this clone is medium-sized. The rearrangement links TRBV5-1 to TRBJ2-7; 8 bases map to TRBD1. Germline V lookup: CDR1 SGHRS, CDR2 YFSETQ. This CDR3 region has 16 residues. V was clipped by 0 bases and J by 2 bases; unmatched bases: 7. The CDR3 region is CASSLGGTGGTYEQYF. The CDR3 DNA reads as TGCGCCAGCAGCTTGGGGGGAACAGGGGGGACCTACGAGCAGTACTTC.

The chain recombines TRBV23-1 with TRBJ1-1; the match to TRBD1 covers 7 bases. TRBV23-1 is an ORF; its function is uncertain. J gave up 2 bases and V 2 bases, and 11 bases lay outside the gene matches. This CDR3 has 17 residues. CDR3 protein: CASSQIGLGQSNTEAFF. CDR3 bases: TGCGCCAGCAGTCAAATTGGCTTGGGACAGTCAAACACTGAAGCTTTCTTT.

This clone is labeled as medium-sized (0.01 to 0.1%). The chain uses TRBV28 and TRBJ1-6; 8 bases map to TRBD1. The germline V gene has CDR1 MDHEN and CDR2 SYDVKM. The J segment lost 8 bases and the V segment lost 6 bases, leaving 9 bases of the junction unmatched. The CDR3 contains 15 residues. CDR3 sequence: CASSPHETGDSPLHF. DNA of the CDR3: TGTGCCAGCAGCCCCCACGAGACAGGGGATTCACCCCTCCACTTT. The full variable domain, completed using reference TRBV28 and TRBJ1-6, is DVKVTQSSRYLVKRTGEKVFLECVQDMDHENMFWYRQDPGLGLRLIYFSYDVKMKEKGDIPEGYSVSREKKERFSLILESASTNQTSMYLCASSPHETGDSPLHFGNGTRLTVT.

This chain uses TRBV10-3 with TRBJ2-3, with TRBD1 matching over 8 bases. V lost 9 bases and J lost 1; bases outside the gene matches: 0. The CDR3 extends over 12 amino acids. Germline assignment: CDR1 ENHRY and CDR2 SYGVKD. The CDR3 DNA reads TGTGCCATGGGACAGGGCACAGATACGCAGTATTTT. Translating gives CAMGQGTDTQYF.